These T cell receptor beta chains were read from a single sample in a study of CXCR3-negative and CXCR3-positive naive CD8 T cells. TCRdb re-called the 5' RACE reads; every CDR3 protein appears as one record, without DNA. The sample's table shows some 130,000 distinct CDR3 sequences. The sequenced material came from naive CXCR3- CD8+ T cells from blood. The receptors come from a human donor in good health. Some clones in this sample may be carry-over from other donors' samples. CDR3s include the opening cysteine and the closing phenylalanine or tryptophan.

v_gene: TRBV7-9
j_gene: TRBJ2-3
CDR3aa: CASSPQALAGGDTQYF

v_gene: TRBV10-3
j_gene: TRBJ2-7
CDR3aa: CAISDVSSYEQYF

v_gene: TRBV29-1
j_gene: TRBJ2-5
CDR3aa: CSVEERPVEGTQYF

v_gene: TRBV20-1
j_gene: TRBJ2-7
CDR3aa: CSPRDRNSYEQYF

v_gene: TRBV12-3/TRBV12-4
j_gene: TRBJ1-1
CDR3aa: CASSPPGTGVNTEAFF

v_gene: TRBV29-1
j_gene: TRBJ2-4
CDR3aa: CSVGGTKNIQYF

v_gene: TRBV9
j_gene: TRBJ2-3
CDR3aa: CASSVDRSGYTDTQYF

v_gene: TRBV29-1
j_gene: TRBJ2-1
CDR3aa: CSVDDTGYRNEQFF

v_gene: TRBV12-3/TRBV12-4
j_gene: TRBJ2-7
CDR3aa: CASSLPRGISAQRAGYEQYF

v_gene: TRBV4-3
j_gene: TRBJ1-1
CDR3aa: CASSQERDRGSEAFF

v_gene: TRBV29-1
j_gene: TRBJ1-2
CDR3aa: CSVRQGAGYGYTF

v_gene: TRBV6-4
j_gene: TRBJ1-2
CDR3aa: CASKDPLGGYTF

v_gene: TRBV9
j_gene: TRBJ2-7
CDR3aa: CASSGRGDEQYF

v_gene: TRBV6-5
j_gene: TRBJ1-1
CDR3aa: CASSPSGQVYTEAFF

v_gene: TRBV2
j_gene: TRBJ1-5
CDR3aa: CASSPTGGGQPQHF

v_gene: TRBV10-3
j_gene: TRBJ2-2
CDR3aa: CAIRDQGEMNTGELFF

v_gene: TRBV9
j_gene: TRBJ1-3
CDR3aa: CASSAEVPHRGSGNTIYF

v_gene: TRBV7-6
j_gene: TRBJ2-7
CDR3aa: CASSSGPFGDFRYEQYF

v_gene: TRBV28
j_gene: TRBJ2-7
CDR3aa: CASSATGTASYEQYF

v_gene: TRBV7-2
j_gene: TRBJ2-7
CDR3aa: CASSLGLAGALGSEQYF

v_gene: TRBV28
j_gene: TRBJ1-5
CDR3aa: CASSSRGDSNQPQHF

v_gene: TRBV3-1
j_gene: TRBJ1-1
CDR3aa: CASSQDQGLVLARNTEAFF

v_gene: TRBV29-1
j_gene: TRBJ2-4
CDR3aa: CSARETNAQYF

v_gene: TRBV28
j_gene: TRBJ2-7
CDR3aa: CASSLHQGGTDEQYF

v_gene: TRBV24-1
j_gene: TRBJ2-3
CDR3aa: CATSVGGISTDTQYF

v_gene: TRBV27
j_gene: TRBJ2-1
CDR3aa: CASSSPLVQFF

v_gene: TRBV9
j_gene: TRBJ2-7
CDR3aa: CASSVDGTAYEQYF

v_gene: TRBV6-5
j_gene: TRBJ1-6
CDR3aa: CASSTGAQSPLHF

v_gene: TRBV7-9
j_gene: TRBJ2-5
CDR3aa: CASSLAKGLDYMETQYF

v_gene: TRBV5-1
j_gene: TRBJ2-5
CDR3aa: CASSDSRETQYF

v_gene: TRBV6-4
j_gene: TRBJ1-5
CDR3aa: CARNGQGSNQPQHF

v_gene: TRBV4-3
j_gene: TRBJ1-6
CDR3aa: CASSQDPGTGGSPLHF

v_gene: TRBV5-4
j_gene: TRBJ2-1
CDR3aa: CASSLGTRYNEQFF

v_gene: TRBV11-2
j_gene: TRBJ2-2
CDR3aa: CASSHTGELFF

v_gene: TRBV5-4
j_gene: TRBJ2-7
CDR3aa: CASSSGVGDYEQYF

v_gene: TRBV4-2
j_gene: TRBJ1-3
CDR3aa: CASSQDRWSSGNTIYF

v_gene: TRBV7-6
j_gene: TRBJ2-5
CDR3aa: CASSHLIQETQYF

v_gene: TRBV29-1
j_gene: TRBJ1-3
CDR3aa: CSVEGTSSSGNTIYF

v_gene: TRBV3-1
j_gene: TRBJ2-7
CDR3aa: CASSHTNYEQYF

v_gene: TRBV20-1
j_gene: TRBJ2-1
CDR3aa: CSAPKTVAFGSYNEQFF

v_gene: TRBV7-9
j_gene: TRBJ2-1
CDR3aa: CASNSPGQGEQFF

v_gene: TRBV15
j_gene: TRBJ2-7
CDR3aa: CATSNSLRTGFYEQYF

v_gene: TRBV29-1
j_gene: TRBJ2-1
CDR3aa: CSVELREGYNEQFF

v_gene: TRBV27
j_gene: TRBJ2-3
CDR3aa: CASSLSGLAGPSGGTQYF

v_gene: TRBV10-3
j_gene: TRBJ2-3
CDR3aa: CAIRSGPQGGPNTDTQYF

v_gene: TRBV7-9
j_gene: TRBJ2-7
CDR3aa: CASSLVGPRLEQYF

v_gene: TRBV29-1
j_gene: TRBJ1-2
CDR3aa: CSVYWGGRLDGYTF

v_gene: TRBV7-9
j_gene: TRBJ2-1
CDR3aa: CASSLGLGNEQFF

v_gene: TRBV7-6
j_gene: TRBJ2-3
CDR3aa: CASSPAGGTDTQYF

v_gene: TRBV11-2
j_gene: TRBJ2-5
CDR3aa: CASSLGSGLGSSGETQYF

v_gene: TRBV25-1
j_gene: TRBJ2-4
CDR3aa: CASSGTEIQYF

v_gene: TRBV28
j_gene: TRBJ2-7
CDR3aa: CASSFIGKGEQYF

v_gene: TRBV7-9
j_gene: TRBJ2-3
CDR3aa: CASSAQRTGADTQYF